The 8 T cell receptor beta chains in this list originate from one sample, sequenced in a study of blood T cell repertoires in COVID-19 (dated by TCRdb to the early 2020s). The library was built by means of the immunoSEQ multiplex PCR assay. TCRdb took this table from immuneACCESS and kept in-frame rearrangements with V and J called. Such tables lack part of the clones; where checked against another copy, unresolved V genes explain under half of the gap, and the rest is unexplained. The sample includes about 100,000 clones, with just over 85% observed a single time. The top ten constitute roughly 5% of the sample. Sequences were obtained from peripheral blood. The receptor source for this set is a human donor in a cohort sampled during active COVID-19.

DNA of the CDR3: TGCGCCAGCAGCCAAGATTTCAGCGGCGGGGAGCAGTTCTTC. Protein sequence: CASSQDFSGGEQFF. This rearrangement joins TRBV4-3 to TRBJ2-1; D is possibly TRBD2 (5 bases). V was shortened by 0 bases and J by 10 bases, with 13 bases between the two germline ends. The CDR3 is 14 residues long. Germline V lookup: CDR1 LGHNA, CDR2 YSLEER.

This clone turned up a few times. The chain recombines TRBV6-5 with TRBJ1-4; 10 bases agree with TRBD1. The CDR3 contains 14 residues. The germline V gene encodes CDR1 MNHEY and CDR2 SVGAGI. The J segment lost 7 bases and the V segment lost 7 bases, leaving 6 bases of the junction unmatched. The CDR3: CASIRDRGPEKLFF. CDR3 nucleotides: TGTGCCAGCATCCGGGACAGGGGACCTGAAAAACTGTTTTTT.

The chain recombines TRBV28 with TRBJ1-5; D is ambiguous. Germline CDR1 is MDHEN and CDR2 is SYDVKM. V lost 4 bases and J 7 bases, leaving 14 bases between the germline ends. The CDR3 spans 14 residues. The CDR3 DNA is TGTGCCAGCAGTTCAGTCGGGGTTGGGCAGCCCCAGCATTTT. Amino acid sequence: CASSSVGVGQPQHF.

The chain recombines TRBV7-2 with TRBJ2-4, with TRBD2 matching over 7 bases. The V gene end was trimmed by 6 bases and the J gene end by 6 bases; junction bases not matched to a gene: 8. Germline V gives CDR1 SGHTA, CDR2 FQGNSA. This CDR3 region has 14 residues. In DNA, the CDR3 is TGTGCCAGCAGACTCCACGCGGGGGTAAACATTCAGTACTTC. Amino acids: CASRLHAGVNIQYF.

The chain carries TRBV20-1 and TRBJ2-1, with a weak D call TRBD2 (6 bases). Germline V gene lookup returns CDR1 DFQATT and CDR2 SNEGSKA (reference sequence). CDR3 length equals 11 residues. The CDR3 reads CRPSADNEQFF. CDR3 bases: TGCAGGCCTAGCGCGGACAATGAGCAGTTCTTC.

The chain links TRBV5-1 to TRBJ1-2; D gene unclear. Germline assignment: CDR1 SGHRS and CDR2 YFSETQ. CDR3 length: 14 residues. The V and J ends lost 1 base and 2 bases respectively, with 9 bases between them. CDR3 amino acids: CASSLNAGNYGYTF. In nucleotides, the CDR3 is TGCGCCAGCAGCTTGAACGCAGGAAACTATGGCTACACCTTC.

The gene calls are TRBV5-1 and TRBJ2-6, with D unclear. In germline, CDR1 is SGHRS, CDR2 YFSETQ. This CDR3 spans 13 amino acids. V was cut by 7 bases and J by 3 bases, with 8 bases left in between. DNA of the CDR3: TGCGCCAGCCACTTGAGTGGGGCCAACGTCCTGACTTTC. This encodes CASHLSGANVLTF.

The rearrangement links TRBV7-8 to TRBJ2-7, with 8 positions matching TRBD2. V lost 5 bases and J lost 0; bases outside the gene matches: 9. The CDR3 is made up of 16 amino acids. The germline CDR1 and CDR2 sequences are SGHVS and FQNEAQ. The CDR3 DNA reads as TGTGCCAGCAGCACCACACTAGCGGAAACCTCCTACGAGCAGTACTTC. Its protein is CASSTTLAETSYEQYF.